This is a list of T cell receptor beta chains from one sample in a study of a mutant IDH1 vaccine in newly diagnosed glioma. Antigen specificity for these receptors is unknown. Assay: immunoSEQ multiplex PCR; the TCRdb copy retains only in-frame clones and omits some. The profile shows tens of thousands of clones, 80% to 85% of them singletons. The specimen comprised PBMCs, sampled from a glioma patient whose treatment included an IDH1 peptide vaccine. These TCRs come from a man aged 18 to 29 with glioma. Each CDR3 is given with its conserved first and last residue. The order of the fields is CDR3 protein, J gene, V gene.

CASSEIQGTGGYTF	TRBJ1-2	TRBV6-4
CASSGRTGTGSYGYTF	TRBJ1-2	TRBV6-1
CASSLGTGGPLHF	TRBJ1-6	TRBV7-9
CASSFPGRQETQYF	TRBJ2-5	TRBV5-1
CASSLSSNQPQHF	TRBJ1-5	TRBV5-6
CASQEGTLSYEQYF	TRBJ2-7	TRBV2
CASSFGHLLEQYF	TRBJ2-7	TRBV5-4
CASSDGVNTEAFF	TRBJ1-1	TRBV7-3
CASSTSGDGYEQYF	NA	TRBV5-4
CASIGRSNQPQHF	TRBJ1-5	TRBV10-1
CASRGGYHEQYF	TRBJ2-7	TRBV5-1
CASSPTTPAQGRGGYTF	TRBJ1-2	TRBV4-2
CASSQSTGVLGYTF	TRBJ1-2	TRBV4-3
CASGGLAEQYQETQYF	TRBJ2-5	TRBV25-1
CASIPGQMNTEAFF	TRBJ1-1	TRBV19
CASSPSKAGTDTQYF	TRBJ2-3	TRBV5-1
CASSPSGTSNAGELFF	TRBJ2-2	TRBV13
CAWTQGQGIYSNQPQHF	TRBJ1-5	TRBV30
CASSGDGTARLAGDYNEQFF	TRBJ2-1	TRBV11-3
CASSEGRDLYGYTF	TRBJ1-2	TRBV9
CASSLRDDGTQYF	TRBJ2-3	TRBV14
CASSPIGGGLNTEAFF	TRBJ1-1	TRBV18
CASHRQGKTTDTQYF	TRBJ2-3	TRBV19
CASSRDRGNYEQYF	TRBJ2-7	TRBV18
CASSLGNAGSYEQYF	TRBJ2-7	TRBV7-8
CASRSSGGLETQYF	TRBJ2-5	TRBV6-6
CASSQDGGLGGYTF	TRBJ1-2	TRBV4-3
CASRAGGATGKAFF	TRBJ1-1	TRBV27
CASSFDGVQYF	TRBJ2-4	TRBV7-9
CASTYASVNSYEQYF	TRBJ2-7	TRBV13
CASLFTGNTEAFF	TRBJ1-1	TRBV2
CASGLQVGDQPQHF	TRBJ1-5	TRBV12-5
CASSPPQGYEQYF	TRBJ2-7	TRBV6-8
CASSFPGGDTGELFF	TRBJ2-2	TRBV28
CASSARDRAHEQYF	TRBJ2-7	TRBV11-3
CASRSPGGASTDTQYF	TRBJ2-3	TRBV19
CASNLHGASPYGYTF	TRBJ1-2	TRBV19
CASSPESTSHEQYF	TRBJ2-7	TRBV18
CASSILAGQGPGGNTIYF	TRBJ1-3	TRBV5-1